The 31 T cell receptor beta chains below all came from one sample that was sequenced in a study of T-cell memory formation after mild COVID-19. TCRdb reprocessed the 5' RACE reads with MiXCR, giving one entry per CDR3 protein. This sample has approximately 150,000 distinct CDR3 sequences, with 6% to 7% found just once. The material sequenced was PBMCs or a T cell subset sorted from them (not recorded which). Receptors originate from an adult woman who had mild COVID-19 (a few samples of this study predate the infection). Cell type and time point are not known.

This clonotype was observed a few times. J is TRBJ2-5 and V is TRBV7-2, with D unclear. Trimming took 3 bases from V and 1 from J, leaving 12 bases between them. The CDR3 contains 15 residues. Per the germline V gene, CDR1 is SGHTA and CDR2 is FQGNSA. In nucleotides, the CDR3 is TGTGCCAGCAGCTTGGGCGGTAGACCCCAAGAGACCCAGTACTTC. Amino acid sequence: CASSLGGRPQETQYF.

Ten or more counts support this clonotype. The chain combines TRBV27 with TRBJ1-5; D perhaps matches TRBD1 (5 bases). Trimming left V 4 bases short and J 2 bases short, with 24 bases between. This CDR3 contains 19 residues. Germline CDR1 and CDR2: MNHEY and SMNVEV (reference sequence). The CDR3 is CASSSGRRGVRVGNQPQHF. DNA of the CDR3: TGTGCCAGCAGTTCGGGACGCCGAGGGGTCAGGGTGGGCAATCAGCCCCAGCATTTT.

The chain employs TRBV6-5 and TRBJ1-5, with D unclear. The germline CDR1 and CDR2 sequences are MNHEY and SVGAGI. Deletions cut 5 bases from V and 10 bases from J, with 15 bases between. This CDR3 spans 13 amino acids. The CDR3 loop is CASSLASGLPQHF. DNA for the CDR3: TGTGCCAGCAGTCTTGCCTCCGGTCTTCCCCAGCATTTT.

The J gene is TRBJ2-1, the V gene TRBV2, with D possibly being TRBD2 (5 bases). V was cut by 0 bases and J by 4 bases, with 13 bases left in between. Germline-derived CDR1 and CDR2 are SNHLY and FYNNEI. This CDR3 is 16 amino acids long. This chain's CDR3 is CASSEAGSGYYNEQFF. The CDR3 DNA is TGTGCCAGCAGTGAAGCCGGCAGCGGATATTACAATGAGCAGTTCTTC.

This clonotype was observed at least ten times. This chain joins TRBV12-3 or TRBV12-4 and TRBJ2-7; 7 positions match TRBD2. The CDR3 covers 16 residues. Trimming at V came to 6 bases and at J to 0 bases, leaving 11 bases not matched to a gene. The CDR3 region has the DNA TGTGCCAGCAGCTCCCCCATAAGCGGGATCTCCTACGAGCAGTACTTC. Its protein is CASSSPISGISYEQYF.

The chain combines TRBV24-1 with TRBJ2-1, with 8 bases lining up with TRBD1. This CDR3 is 15 amino acids long. Germline-derived CDR1 and CDR2 are KGHDR and SFDVKD. J lost 7 bases, V lost 0 bases, and 4 bases had no gene match. The CDR3 DNA reads TGTGCCACCAGTGATTTGCGGGACAGGCGGAATGAGCAGTTCTTC. Amino acid sequence: CATSDLRDRRNEQFF.

In this sample, this clonotype turned up a few times. This chain uses TRBV15 with TRBJ2-2, with D tentatively TRBD1 (5 bases). Trimming left V 1 base short and J 1 base short, with 10 bases between. The CDR3 runs to 16 residues. CDR1 is LNHNV, CDR2 YYDKDF, per germline (reference sequence). The CDR3 here is CATSRVHRLNTGELFF. In nucleotides, the CDR3 is TGTGCCACCAGCAGAGTGCACAGGCTGAACACCGGGGAGCTGTTTTTT.

This clonotype was picked up many times. The genes are TRBV12-3 or TRBV12-4 and TRBJ2-3, with 9 bases matching TRBD2. The length of the CDR3 is 15 residues. Losses at the gene ends were 6 bases for V and 3 bases for J; bases not matched to a gene: 7. The CDR3 sequence is CASRTSAGGTDTQYF. Here the CDR3 DNA reads TGTGCCAGCAGAACCTCTGCGGGGGGGACAGATACGCAGTATTTT.

The gene calls are TRBV29-1 and TRBJ2-1, with 11 bases aligning to TRBD2. The CDR3 has 14 residues. The trim removed 7 bases at V and 9 bases at J, leaving 11 bases unmatched. Germline values: CDR1 SQVTM, CDR2 ANQGSEA. This chain's CDR3 is CSAATSGTGGEQFF. The CDR3 coding sequence is TGCAGCGCCGCGACTAGCGGGACGGGGGGTGAGCAGTTCTTC.

In its sample, this clonotype was seen many times. The rearrangement links TRBV4-1 to TRBJ2-7, with a possible D match to TRBD2 (6 bases). CDR1 and CDR2 from the germline V gene are MGHRA and YSYEKL. Between the trimmed V and J ends, which lost 5 bases and 1 base, there was a span of 15 bases. The CDR3 has 15 amino acids. The CDR3 is CASSAIWRGSYEQYF. In nucleotides, the CDR3 is TGCGCCAGCAGCGCCATTTGGCGGGGATCCTACGAGCAGTACTTC.

This clonotype was detected only a few times. One end of the junction is discordant with germline, which a read error may explain. The chain has TRBV5-6 and TRBJ2-7, with a possible D match to TRBD2 (5 bases). The CDR3 is 15 amino acids. The germline V gene has CDR1 SGHDT and CDR2 YYEEEE. The CDR3 DNA follows: TGTGCCAGCAGCTTGGGACGAGGGCCTCGGGCAGGAGCTTTCTTC. The encoded protein is CASSLGRGPRAGAFF.

In this sample, this clonotype turned up many times. The chain combines TRBV12-3 or TRBV12-4 with TRBJ2-1; D possibly matches TRBD1 or TRBD2 (5 bases each). The CDR3 extends over 14 amino acids. The ends were cut back, 7 bases at V and 5 bases at J, with 15 bases in the middle. The CDR3: CASTSVGVNNEQFF. CDR3 bases: TGTGCCAGCACTAGTGTGGGGGTTAACAATGAGCAGTTCTTC.

This clonotype was seen repeatedly, ten times or more. The J gene is TRBJ1-1, the V gene TRBV12-3 or TRBV12-4; D unresolved. CDR3 size: 13 residues. Trimming cost V 6 bases and J 2 bases, with 10 bases left between them. As DNA, the CDR3 is TGTGCCAGCAGCCTAATAGGTAACACTGAAGCTTTCTTT. Translating it yields CASSLIGNTEAFF.

The chain uses TRBV7-9 and TRBJ2-3; D is perhaps TRBD2 (6 bases). Per germline, CDR1 SEHNR and CDR2 FQNEAQ (reference sequence). The V end was cut by 0 bases, the J end by 3 bases, with 16 bases between. The CDR3 spans 17 residues. The CDR3 bases are TGTGCCAGCAGCTTAGCGCGTAGCGGAAGAGGTACAGATACGCAGTATTTT. Encoded protein: CASSLARSGRGTDTQYF.

This clonotype was counted a few times. The rearrangement joins TRBV2 to TRBJ1-5; no clear D gene. Trimming stripped 4 bases from V and 3 bases from J, with 7 bases between. CDR1 and CDR2 (germline): SNHLY, FYNNEI. The CDR3 runs 13 residues. The CDR3 sequence: CASSAQVNQPQHF. Written as DNA, the CDR3 is TGTGCCAGCAGTGCCCAGGTCAATCAGCCCCAGCATTTT.

The chain carries TRBV5-1 and TRBJ1-6, with D uncertain. Trimming pared 1 base from V and 7 bases from J, leaving 6 bases between. The CDR3 has 13 amino acids. Germline-derived CDR1 and CDR2 are SGHRS and YFSETQ. CDR3: CASSLTENSPLHF. CDR3 bases: TGCGCCAGCAGCTTGACAGAAAATTCACCCCTCCACTTT.

This clonotype was seen at least ten times. This chain joins TRBV20-1 and TRBJ2-7, with no clear D. Germline V gives CDR1 DFQATT, CDR2 SNEGSKA (reference sequence). V shed 0 bases and J shed 5 bases, with 5 bases lying between them. CDR3 length: 11 amino acids. The CDR3 DNA reads TGCAGTGCTAGAGATCGGGACGAGCAGTACTTC. Translated: CSARDRDEQYF.

This clonotype was seen more than once but under ten times. The chain joins TRBV5-1 to TRBJ1-4; D unresolved. Per germline, CDR1 SGHRS and CDR2 YFSETQ. The CDR3 loop spans 12 amino acids. With 0 bases removed from V and 7 bases from J, the gap between germline ends came to 4 bases. The DNA for the CDR3 is TGCGCCAGCAGCTTGGTCCCTGAAAAACTGTTTTTT. Protein: CASSLVPEKLFF.

This clonotype occurred many times. The chain couples TRBV5-1 to TRBJ1-2, with a possible D match to TRBD1 (6 bases). The length of the CDR3 is 13 residues. Trimming left V 4 bases short and J 8 bases short, with 15 bases between. The germline V gene encodes CDR1 SGHRS and CDR2 YFSETQ. The CDR3 spells CASSEPQGRGYTF. DNA for the CDR3: TGCGCCAGCAGCGAACCACAGGGAAGGGGCTACACCTTC.

This clonotype was found many times. The rearrangement links TRBV20-1 to TRBJ2-7; TRBD1 matches 11 bases. The CDR3 is made up of 13 amino acids. Looked up from germline, CDR1 is DFQATT and CDR2 is SNEGSKA (reference sequence). V gave up 6 bases and J gave up 2 bases; unmatched junction bases: 3. The CDR3 protein is CSARDRGTYEQYF. CDR3 in DNA: TGCAGTGCCCGGGACAGGGGGACCTACGAGCAGTACTTC.

The chain joins TRBV5-1 to TRBJ2-1, with D tentatively TRBD1 (5 bases). Germline CDR1 SGHRS, CDR2 YFSETQ. V lost 0 bases to trimming and J lost 5 bases, with 9 bases between them. This CDR3 has 14 residues. CDR3 in DNA: TGCGCCAGCAGCTTGGAACAGGCGAACAATGAGCAGTTCTTC. This encodes CASSLEQANNEQFF. The variable domain in full, completed from reference TRBV5-1 and TRBJ2-1, reads KAGVTQTPRYLIKTRGQQVTLSCSPISGHRSVSWYQQTPGQGLQFLFEYFSETQRNKGNFPGRFSGRQFSNSRSEMNVSTLELGDSALYLCASSLEQANNEQFFGPGTRLTVL.

This chain links TRBV21-1 with TRBJ1-6. TRBV21-1 corresponds to a pseudogene. The CDR3 has 15 amino acids. CDR3 sequence reads: CASSTPMGRHSPLHF. CDR3 nucleotide sequence: TGTGCCAGCAGCACTCCGATGGGGAGGCATTCACCCCTCCACTTT.

In its sample, this clonotype was seen many times. The chain carries TRBV12-3 or TRBV12-4 and TRBJ1-5; D ambiguous. The CDR3 has 14 amino acids. Trimming stripped 3 bases from V and 4 bases from J, with 10 bases between. The CDR3 DNA follows: TGTGCCAGCAGTTTGGACGGGCCAAATCAGCCCCAGCATTTT. Amino acid sequence: CASSLDGPNQPQHF.

This clonotype was found many times. The genes are TRBV3-1 and TRBJ2-7, with D possibly matching TRBD1 (5 bases). Trimming took off 1 base at V and 6 bases at J, with 16 bases between the two ends. The CDR3 totals 15 residues. Germline CDR1 and CDR2: LGHDT and YNNKEL (reference sequence). CDR3 bases: TGTGCCAGCAGCCAAGGGTGGCGTACAGGATCCGAGCAGTACTTC. Residues: CASSQGWRTGSEQYF.

This chain uses TRBV18 with TRBJ2-7, with TRBD1 matching 7 bases. This CDR3 is 14 amino acids long. Germline CDR1 KGHSH, CDR2 LQKENI. V lost 4 bases, J lost 2 bases, and 5 bases stayed unmatched. CDR3 sequence reads: CASSHRDSPYEQYF. In DNA form, the CDR3 reads TGTGCCAGCTCACACCGGGACAGCCCCTACGAGCAGTACTTC. Drawing the rest from reference TRBV18 and TRBJ2-7, the complete variable domain is NAGVMQNPRHLVRRRGQEARLRCSPMKGHSHVYWYRQLPEEGLKFMVYLQKENIIDESGMPKERFSAEFPKEGPSILRIQQVVRGDSAAYFCASSHRDSPYEQYFGPGTRLTVT.

The J gene is TRBJ2-1, the V gene TRBV15, with D unclear. The CDR3 is made up of 13 amino acids. Germline CDR1 and CDR2: LNHNV and YYDKDF (reference sequence). V was shortened by 1 base and J by 4 bases, with 5 bases between the two germline ends. The CDR3, as DNA: TGTGCCACCAGCAGAGCCAGATACAATGAGCAGTTCTTC. This codes for CATSRARYNEQFF.

This clonotype was seen more than once but under ten times. The chain employs TRBV12-5 and TRBJ1-5; possibly TRBD1 for D (5 bases). The CDR3 is 18 amino acids. Germline loops: CDR1 LGHNT, CDR2 FRNRAP. Trimming pared 1 base from V and 9 bases from J, leaving 25 bases between. The CDR3 sequence is CASGLESVLRTGSGPQHF. The CDR3 nucleotides read TGTGCTAGTGGTTTGGAGTCGGTTCTGCGCACAGGATCCGGGCCCCAGCATTTT.

This chain links TRBV30 with TRBJ1-2; TRBD1 aligns across 10 bases. V dropped 5 bases and J dropped 7; count of bases not matched to a gene: 7. Germline CDR1 is GTSNPN and CDR2 is SVGIG (reference sequence). This CDR3 spans 13 amino acids. CDR3: CAWARQGARGYTF. The CDR3 nucleotides read TGTGCCTGGGCCCGACAGGGGGCTCGTGGCTACACCTTC.

This clonotype was observed many times. The chain has TRBV10-3 and TRBJ2-3, with 9 bases matching TRBD2. The V segment lost 2 bases and the J segment 2 bases; nucleotides outside the gene matches: 2. Germline CDR1 reads ENHRY; CDR2 reads SYGVKD. The CDR3 has 15 amino acids. The CDR3 coding sequence is TGTGCCATCAGTGAGGGCGGGAGGGCCACAGATACGCAGTATTTT. As protein: CAISEGGRATDTQYF.

This clonotype occurred a few times. V and J are TRBV5-4 and TRBJ2-2, with 11 positions matching TRBD1. Germline-derived CDR1 and CDR2 are SGHNT and YYREEE (reference sequence). There are 16 residues in the CDR3. Trimming removed 0 bases from V and 6 bases from J; junction bases left unmatched: 4. CDR3 loop: CASSLGGTGGSGELFF. Written as DNA, the CDR3 is TGTGCCAGCAGCTTGGGTGGGACAGGGGGTTCCGGGGAGCTGTTTTTT.

This clonotype appeared a few times. The CDR3 sequence is CASSWPLRTSGGQHLNEQFF. CDR3 bases: TGCGCCAGCAGCTGGCCGCTGAGGACTAGCGGGGGCCAACACCTCAATGAGCAGTTCTTC. The rearrangement uses TRBV5-1 and TRBJ2-1; 13 positions agree with TRBD2. Germline trimming cut 3 bases from V and 6 bases from J; bases unmatched to any gene: 18. The germline V gene has CDR1 SGHRS and CDR2 YFSETQ. This CDR3 region has 20 residues.